The sequence of this T cell receptor beta chain was determined in a study of a mutant IDH1 vaccine in newly diagnosed glioma. Study in general: Treated patients, averaging around 40 years, were roughly 62% male and around 40% female.

About this clone: Its antigen is not identified.

TCRdb keeps only in-frame clones here, not all; method: immunoSEQ multiplex PCR. The sample consists of around 76,000 clones, approximately 89% of them appearing once. CDR1 is GTSNPN and CDR2 is SVGIG in the germline V gene (reference sequence). With 6 bases removed from V and 2 bases from J, the gap between germline ends came to 16 bases. The CDR3 is 14 amino acids. This sample's time point: week 23, last vaccination. Every single dose of the vaccine, 300 ug of mutant IDH1 20-mer peptide, came with topical imiquimod. The study enrolled donors with new WHO grade 3 or 4 IDH1-mutant, ATRX-lost astrocytomas.

The receptor comes from a woman aged 50 to 60 with glioma. The input for sequencing was PBMCs, taken from a glioma patient whose treatment included an IDH1 peptide vaccine. The chain recombines TRBV30 with TRBJ2-5; D remains unclear. The CDR3: CACTVETSQETQYF. CDR3 DNA: TGTGCCTGTACTGTCGAGACTTCACAAGAGACCCAGTACTTC.